This TCR beta chain was recovered during a study of blood T cell repertoires in COVID-19. Study as a whole: The cDNA or gDNA used as material had been derived from T cells, B-cell-depleted T cells, or PBMCs.

Per the authors' pipeline: By means of reference gene primer amplification, nucleated cell counts were estimated. Data came from immunoSEQ multiplex PCR; TCRdb stores just in-frame clones and leaves some out. That table supplies the V and J calls and clone size; D and trimming were determined from the DNA. The sample includes 120,000 to 150,000 clones, about 84% of them seen just once. Germline values: CDR1 SGHAT, CDR2 FQNNGV. The CDR3 is made up of 15 amino acids. The ends were cut back, 1 base at V and 0 bases at J, with 7 bases in the middle. The sample consisted of peripheral blood. This sequence joins TRBV11-2 and TRBJ2-1; D gene ambiguous. The TCR comes from a human donor in a cohort sampled during active COVID-19. CDR3 in DNA: TGTGCCAGCAGCTTAGTTCTGAGCTCCTACAATGAGCAGTTCTTC. Translation: CASSLVLSSYNEQFF. The variable domain in full, with the rest retrieved from reference TRBV11-2 and TRBJ2-1, is EAGVAQSPRYKIIEKRQSVAFWCNPISGHATLYWYQQILGQGPKLLIQFQNNGVVDDSQLPKDRFSAERLKGVDSTLKIQPAKLEDSAVYLCASSLVLSSYNEQFFGPGTRLTVL.